This TCR beta chain was captured in a study of blood T cell repertoires in COVID-19. Turning to the study itself: The cDNA or gDNA used as material had been derived from T cells, B-cell-depleted T cells, or PBMCs.

In the original workflow: By means of reference gene primer amplification, nucleated cell counts were estimated. Some clones are missing from TCRdb's copy, which holds only in-frame ones; the method was immunoSEQ multiplex PCR. V and J calls and clone size are those listed in that table; D and trimming were worked out from the DNA. The data hold approximately 220,000 clones, with around nine tenths observed a single time. This clone was found once. This CDR3 is 14 amino acids long. V lost 0 bases to trimming and J lost 8 bases, with 13 bases between them. Germline lookup yields CDR1 LGHDT and CDR2 YNNKEL (reference sequence).

The sample comprised peripheral blood. V usage is TRBV3-1 (or the pseudogene TRBV3-2) and J usage is TRBJ1-2; D is uncertain. This clonotype was sampled from a man between 60 and 70 years old who had recovered from COVID-19. The CDR3 DNA sequence: TGTGCCAGCAGCCAAGATCAGGTGAAGTCGGGCTACACCTTC. Amino acids: CASSQDQVKSGYTF.